What follows are 11 T cell receptor beta chains derived from one specimen sequenced in a study of T-cell memory formation after mild COVID-19. TCRdb re-derived calls from the 5' RACE reads in MiXCR, one entry per CDR3 protein. This sample has roughly 180,000 distinct CDR3 sequences, with roughly 18% found just once. The sequenced material came from PBMCs or a T cell subset sorted from them (not recorded which). The receptors were sampled from a man aged 18 to 30 who had mild COVID-19 (a few samples of this study predate the infection). Cell type and time point are not known.

This clonotype was seen at least ten times. This rearrangement joins TRBV12-3 or TRBV12-4 to TRBJ1-1; D unclear. This CDR3 has 14 amino acids. The V and J ends lost 3 bases and 1 base respectively, with 9 bases between them. Written as DNA, the CDR3 is TGTGCCAGCAGTTTTATGATCAGGAACACTGAAGCTTTCTTT. Translated, it gives CASSFMIRNTEAFF.

This clonotype was detected a few times. This rearrangement joins TRBV5-6 to TRBJ2-1, with D maybe TRBD1 (7 bases). The germline V gene has CDR1 SGHDT and CDR2 YYEEEE. CDR3 size: 15 residues. V lost 4 bases and J 4 bases, leaving 15 bases between the germline ends. The CDR3 coding sequence is TGTGCCAGCAGCCCAGGGGGGACGAATTACAATGAGCAGTTCTTC. Amino acids: CASSPGGTNYNEQFF.

This chain connects TRBV24-1 to TRBJ1-5; 7 bases line up with TRBD1. Germline-derived CDR1 and CDR2 are KGHDR and SFDVKD. V lost 5 bases and J lost 7; bases outside the gene matches: 7. The CDR3 length is 14 residues. The CDR3 sequence is CATSGPGGIQPQHF. Written as DNA, the CDR3 is TGTGCCACCAGTGGGCCAGGGGGAATCCAGCCCCAGCATTTT.

This clonotype has more than one count but fewer than ten. The chain has TRBV7-9 and TRBJ2-3; no clear D. This CDR3 is 16 amino acids long. Germline loops: CDR1 SEHNR, CDR2 FQNEAQ (reference sequence). V dropped 4 bases and J dropped 2 bases, with 16 bases sitting between them. The CDR3 protein is CASSSPLRGYTDTQYF. The DNA for the CDR3 is TGTGCCAGCAGCTCACCCCTCCGAGGATACACAGATACGCAGTATTTT.

V gene TRBV4-2 combines with J gene TRBJ1-2, with D possibly being TRBD1 (6 bases). The CDR3 spans 16 residues. Trimming pared 4 bases from V and 3 bases from J, leaving 18 bases between. Germline V gene data show CDR1 as LGHNA and CDR2 as YNFKEQ. In nucleotides, the CDR3 is TGTGCCAGCAGCCTCCTAAGGGGGGTTTCTGACTATGGCTACACCTTC. It specifies CASSLLRGVSDYGYTF.

The chain has TRBV12-3 or TRBV12-4 and TRBJ2-6, with 8 bases that match TRBD1. The V gene end was trimmed by 6 bases and the J gene end by 4 bases; junction bases not matched to a gene: 8. The CDR3 spans 16 residues. Here the CDR3 reads CASRSGQALGANVLTF. The CDR3 DNA is TGTGCCAGCAGATCGGGACAGGCGCTAGGGGCCAACGTCCTGACTTTC.

This clonotype has just a few counts. The V call is TRBV7-9, the J call TRBJ1-6, with D maybe TRBD1 (6 bases). The V and J ends lost 1 base and 9 bases respectively, with 7 bases between them. CDR3 size: 13 residues. Per the germline V gene, CDR1 is SEHNR and CDR2 is FQNEAQ (reference sequence). The CDR3 nucleotides read TGTGCCAGCAGCTTAGAGGGGGTTTCACCCCTCCACTTT. Residues: CASSLEGVSPLHF.

This clonotype has more than one count but fewer than ten. The rearrangement uses TRBV20-1 and TRBJ1-5; 8 bases line up with TRBD1. CDR1 DFQATT and CDR2 SNEGSKA come from the germline V gene (reference sequence). V dropped 4 bases and J dropped 9; count of bases not matched to a gene: 8. The CDR3 contains 13 residues. CDR3 in DNA: TGCAGTGCTAAGGACAGGGAATACCCGCCCCAGCATTTT. Protein: CSAKDREYPPQHF.

This chain joins TRBV3-1 and TRBJ2-2, with D perhaps assigned TRBD1 or TRBD2 (5 bases each). This CDR3 spans 15 amino acids. V lost 3 bases and J 0 bases, leaving 8 bases between the germline ends. Per the germline V gene, CDR1 is LGHDT and CDR2 is YNNKEL (reference sequence). The CDR3 bases are TGTGCCAGCAGCCAGGGACCCGCGAACACCGGGGAGCTGTTTTTT. The encoded protein is CASSQGPANTGELFF.

The chain has TRBV20-1 and TRBJ2-1; 7 bases are a match to TRBD2. This CDR3 comprises 14 residues. Germline V lookup: CDR1 DFQATT, CDR2 SNEGSKA (reference sequence). Losses at the gene ends were 2 bases for V and 3 bases for J; bases not matched to a gene: 4. CDR3 nucleotides: TGCAGTGCTAGACCTAGCGGACTCTACAATGAGCAGTTCTTC. It is translated as CSARPSGLYNEQFF.

The chain joins TRBV6-2 or TRBV6-3 to TRBJ1-5, with 7 nucleotides matching TRBD1. Germline-derived CDR1 and CDR2 are MNHEY and SVGEGT. CDR3 size: 15 residues. The V and J ends lost 5 bases and 2 bases, in that order; junction bases with no gene match: 6. CDR3 nucleotide sequence: TGTGCCAGCAGTCCCCTCACAGGGGGCAATCAGCCCCAGCATTTT. Its protein product is CASSPLTGGNQPQHF.